This T cell receptor beta chain comes out of a study of PD-1 blockade in classical Hodgkin lymphoma. Some clones are missing from TCRdb's copy, which holds only in-frame ones; the method was immunoSEQ multiplex PCR. The profile shows about 13,000 clones, just under 80% of them singletons. Whole-study findings and limits: Relapsed/refractory patients reportedly had lower baseline diversity than newly diagnosed patients. Baseline diversity in complete responders resembled that of newly diagnosed patients.

In its sample, this clone was seen a few times. What it binds is unknown. Every one of the patients relapsed after autologous stem cell transplantation (brentuximab vedotin exposure was variable). This receptor was taken from a human donor with classical Hodgkin lymphoma. The sequenced sample was peripheral blood mononuclear cells (PBMCs), obtained at baseline.

The CDR3 DNA sequence: TGTGCCAGCAGCAGCTACAGGGACGAGCAGTACTTC. Amino acids: CASSSYRDEQYF. The chain is built from TRBV21-1 and TRBJ2-7; the table calls TRBD1, which could not be checked here. TRBV21-1 is a documented pseudogene. The CDR3 runs 12 residues.